This T cell receptor beta chain is drawn from a study of spatial heterogeneity in lung cancer. Overall study: Raw reads contained each unique TCR and UMI combination more than ten times on average.

Individual TCR cDNA molecules each bore their own unique molecular identifier. TCRdb processed the 5' RACE reads anew with MiXCR; each CDR3 protein has one entry. This table holds some 20,000 distinct CDR3 sequences, 2.5% to 4% found once. There are 15 residues in the CDR3. The J segment lost 5 bases and the V segment lost 3 bases, leaving 9 bases of the junction unmatched. Time point indicated: sample taken at primary tumor resection. The donors were 70 or so patients with non-small cell lung cancer that was early-stage and untreated. Unsorted tumor, nontumor lung tissue or cryopreserved PBMC supplied the whole RNA. Many counts were recorded for this clonotype.

The chain has TRBV12-3 or TRBV12-4 and TRBJ2-5; 7 bases are shared with TRBD1. This clonotype was obtained from a female donor with early-stage non-small cell lung cancer. The source was PBMCs, collected at surgery. The CDR3 DNA reads as TGTGCCAGCAGTTTCCAACAGGGGCGGCAGGAGACCCAGTACTTC. Its protein is CASSFQQGRQETQYF.